The T cell receptor (beta chain) described here comes from a study of blood T cell repertoires in COVID-19. In the study overall: Acute and convalescent COVID-19 samples came from the United States, Italy and Spain. PBMCs, B-cell-depleted T cells, or T cells were the source of the cDNA or gDNA that made up the material.

This clone was counted once. Clones were sequenced by immunoSEQ multiplex PCR, and TCRdb holds only the in-frame ones, with some missing. This table has 150,000 or so clones, under 95% appearing once. V lost 3 bases and J lost 3, with 15 bases in between. The CDR3 has 15 amino acids. Germline values: CDR1 SGHDN, CDR2 FVKESK. Sequencing used peripheral blood. The chain is built from TRBV14 and TRBJ2-7; no reliable D call. The TCR comes from a man in his late teens or twenties with acute or convalescent COVID-19. The CDR3 DNA is TGTGCCAGCAGCCATCGCGGTTCGTCATTCTACGAGCAGTACTTC. It translates to CASSHRGSSFYEQYF.